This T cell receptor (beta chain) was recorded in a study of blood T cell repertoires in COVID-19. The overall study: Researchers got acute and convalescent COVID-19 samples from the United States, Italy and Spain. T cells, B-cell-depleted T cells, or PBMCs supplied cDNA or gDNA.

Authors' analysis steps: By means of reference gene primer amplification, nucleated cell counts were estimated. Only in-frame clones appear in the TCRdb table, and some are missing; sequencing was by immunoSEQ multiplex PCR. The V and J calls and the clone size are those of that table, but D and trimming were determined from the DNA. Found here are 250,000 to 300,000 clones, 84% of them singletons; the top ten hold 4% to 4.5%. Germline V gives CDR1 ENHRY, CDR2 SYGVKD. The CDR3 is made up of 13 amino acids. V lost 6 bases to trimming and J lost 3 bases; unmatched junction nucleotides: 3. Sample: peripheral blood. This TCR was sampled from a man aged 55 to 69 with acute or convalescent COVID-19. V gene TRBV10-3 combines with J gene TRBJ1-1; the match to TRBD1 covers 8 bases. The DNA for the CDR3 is TGTGCCATCAGAACGACAGGGGACACTGAAGCTTTCTTT. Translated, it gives CAIRTTGDTEAFF.